Shown below are 16 T cell receptor beta chains from a single sample sequenced in a study of blood T cells in healthy people across ages (dated by TCRdb to the mid-2010s). The method was 5' RACE. Sequencing instrument: Illumina HiSeq 2500. The second PCR ran for roughly 7 to 12 cycles and used a J-beta primer mix along with a sample-barcoded 5' primer. The public reads were reanalyzed by TCRdb: fastp trimming at Q25, MiXCR alignment, in-frame beta chains only. Every CDR3 protein is listed once, alongside the most common genes and DNA of its rows. For this sample there are roughly 1.7 million distinct CDR3 sequences; around 36% appear just once. The top ten clonotypes cover 11% of the sample. Sequenced input: blood. All receptors come from a woman aged 30 to 39 in good health.

The J gene is TRBJ2-3, the V gene TRBV5-1; D possibly corresponds to TRBD1 (6 bases). CDR3 length: 15 amino acids. The V gene's germline CDR1 is SGHRS and CDR2 YFSETQ. V lost 0 bases and J lost 4, with 12 bases in between. Here the CDR3 reads CASSLDRAVADTQYF. The CDR3 DNA is TGCGCCAGCAGCTTGGACAGGGCGGTCGCAGATACGCAGTATTTT.

This clonotype occurred many times. The chain is built from TRBV25-1 and TRBJ2-5; possible D gene TRBD2, 7 bases. V was pared by 3 bases and J by 5 bases, with 13 bases between. CDR1 MGHDK and CDR2 SYGVNS come from the germline V gene. This CDR3 is built from 14 residues. CDR3 nucleotides: TGTGCCAGCAGTGACCCGGGGGGCCCGGAGACCCAGTACTTC. Its protein is CASSDPGGPETQYF.

In this sample, this clonotype turned up a few times. The J gene is TRBJ1-6, the V gene TRBV15, with D perhaps TRBD1 (6 bases). This CDR3 comprises 14 residues. Trimming took off 3 bases at V and 6 bases at J, with 9 bases between the two ends. From germline, CDR1 is LNHNV and CDR2 YYDKDF (reference sequence). The CDR3 DNA reads TGTGCCACCAGCAGCAGGGGAGGTAATTCACCCCTCCACTTT. Encoded protein: CATSSRGGNSPLHF. Variable domain in full (rest from reference TRBV15 and TRBJ1-6): DAMVIQNPRYQVTQFGKPVTLSCSQTLNHNVMYWYQQKSSQAPKLLFHYYDKDFNNEADTPDNFQSRRPNTSFCFLDIRSPGLGDTAMYLCATSSRGGNSPLHFGNGTRLTVT.

V is TRBV12-2 and J is TRBJ2-7; no check of the table's D call, TRBD2, against the DNA was made. TRBV12-2 corresponds to a pseudogene. The CDR3 loop spans 15 amino acids. Here the CDR3 reads CASRLLVLGSYEQYF. The CDR3, as DNA: TGTGCAAGTCGCTTACTAGTATTGGGTTCCTACGAGCAGTACTTC.

The chain employs TRBV20-1 and TRBJ1-1; D remains unclear. Looked up from germline, CDR1 is DFQATT and CDR2 is SNEGSKA (reference sequence). V was pared by 3 bases and J by 3 bases, with 11 bases between. The CDR3 consists of 13 residues. This CDR3 is CSASGVVDTEAFF. CDR3 nucleotides: TGCAGTGCTAGCGGAGTGGTCGACACTGAAGCTTTCTTT.

A remark on this clonotype: This may be a read error, as it is one base from a much larger clone. V gene TRBV7-6 combines with J gene TRBJ2-1, with 12 bases matching TRBD1. Germline V gene lookup returns CDR1 SGHVS and CDR2 FNYEAQ. The CDR3 sequence is 16 residues long. The J segment lost 8 bases and the V segment lost 6 bases, leaving 11 bases of the junction unmatched. CDR3 nucleotides: TGTGCCAGCAGTCGAAGGGGACAGGGGGCCAACGATGAGCAGTTCTTC. Translating it yields CASSRRGQGANDEQFF. The full variable domain, completed using reference TRBV7-6 and TRBJ2-1, is GAGVSQSPRYKVTKRGQDVALRCDPISGHVSLYWYRQALGQGPEFLTYFNYEAQQDKSGLPNDRFSAERPEGSISTLTIQRTEQRDSAMYRCASSRRGQGANDEQFFGPGTRLTVL.

This clonotype turned up a few times. V is TRBV9 and J is TRBJ1-4, with D perhaps TRBD1 (6 bases). The germline V and J ends were trimmed by 4 bases and 8 bases, with 15 bases remaining between them. The V gene's germline CDR1 is SGDLS and CDR2 YYNGEE. The CDR3 spans 14 residues. The CDR3 nucleotides are TGTGCCAGCAGCCCCCGGGGGCTGGGAGAAAAACTGTTTTTT. This gives the protein CASSPRGLGEKLFF.

This sequence joins TRBV2 and TRBJ2-3, with TRBD1 matching 7 bases. This CDR3 is built from 14 residues. V shed 9 bases, J shed 1 base, and the junction held 7 bases outside the gene matches. In germline, CDR1 is SNHLY, CDR2 FYNNEI. CDR3 in amino acids: CASKSGTGTDTQYF. The CDR3 bases are TGTGCCAGTAAATCGGGGACAGGCACAGATACGCAGTATTTT. The whole variable domain, remainder taken from reference TRBV2 and TRBJ2-3, is EPEVTQTPSHQVTQMGQEVILRCVPISNHLYFYWYRQILGQKVEFLVSFYNNEISEKSEIFDDQFSVERPDGSNFTLKIRSTKLEDSAMYFCASKSGTGTDTQYFGPGTRLTVL.

J is TRBJ2-3 and V is TRBV4-1; D is unclear. Germline CDR1 and CDR2: MGHRA and YSYEKL. V dropped 3 bases and J dropped 2 bases, with 18 bases sitting between them. The CDR3 consists of 17 residues. CDR3 nucleotide sequence: TGCGCCAGCAGCCAGGCGGACCGTTTCAAATACACAGATACGCAGTATTTT. Its translation is CASSQADRFKYTDTQYF.

This chain uses TRBV12-5 with TRBJ2-5, with 7 bases aligning to TRBD1. With V trimmed by 0 bases and J by 7 bases, 8 bases remained unmatched. This CDR3 contains 15 residues. CDR1 is LGHNT, CDR2 FRNRAP, per germline. This chain's CDR3 is CASGLVKGGMGTQYF. The DNA for the CDR3 is TGTGCTAGTGGTTTGGTAAAAGGGGGCATGGGGACCCAGTACTTC.

As concerns this clonotype: This may arise from a read error, as a much more abundant clone is one base away. The CDR3 sequence is CASSLAVTLYYGQYF. The CDR3, as DNA: TGTGCCAGCAGTTTGGCCGTGACACTTTACTACGGGCAGTACTTC. The chain has TRBV12-3 or TRBV12-4 and TRBJ2-5, with D uncertain. This CDR3 region has 15 residues. V shed 3 bases and J shed 11 bases, with 22 bases lying between them.

In this sample, this clonotype turned up a few times. The J gene is TRBJ1-2, the V gene TRBV18, with D hard to call. The V end was cut by 2 bases, the J end by 3 bases, with 7 bases between. The CDR3 is 13 residues long. Looked up from germline, CDR1 is KGHSH and CDR2 is LQKENI. The CDR3 DNA is TGTGCCAGCTCACCAGAGGATGACTATGGCTACACCTTC. Its translation: CASSPEDDYGYTF.

The sample holds a few counts of this clonotype. The chain joins TRBV13 to TRBJ1-1, with 8 bases identical to TRBD1. The CDR3 spans 15 residues. V dropped 5 bases and J dropped 3; count of bases not matched to a gene: 8. CDR1 and CDR2 (germline): PRHDT, FYEKMQ (reference sequence). CDR3 bases: TGTGCCAGCAGCAATCGGACAGGGAGGTACACTGAAGCTTTCTTT. This translates into CASSNRTGRYTEAFF.

The V and J genes are TRBV28 and TRBJ2-3, with a weak D call TRBD2 (6 bases). The length of the CDR3 is 14 residues. The V gene lost 6 bases and the J gene lost 3 bases, with 13 bases spanning the gap. Germline assignment: CDR1 MDHEN and CDR2 SYDVKM. Here the CDR3 DNA reads TGTGCCAGCAGGTCGGGAGTCAGGACAGATACGCAGTATTTT. Its protein product is CASRSGVRTDTQYF. Full variable domain (rest looked up from reference TRBV28 and TRBJ2-3): DVKVTQSSRYLVKRTGEKVFLECVQDMDHENMFWYRQDPGLGLRLIYFSYDVKMKEKGDIPEGYSVSREKKERFSLILESASTNQTSMYLCASRSGVRTDTQYFGPGTRLTVL.

Comment on this clonotype: The germline gene is not matched at one end of the junction; a read error may be the cause. The chain carries TRBV12-3 or TRBV12-4 and TRBJ2-3; no clear D gene. This CDR3 spans 13 amino acids. The CDR3 reads CVSRFTSTDTQYF. The CDR3 DNA sequence: TGTGTCAGCAGATTTACTAGCACAGATACGCAGTATTTT.

Remarks on this clonotype: One end of the junction varies from germline; a read error may be responsible. V and J are TRBV7-2 and TRBJ2-7; D is unclear. CDR1 is SGHTA and CDR2 is FQGNSA in the germline V gene. The CDR3 is made up of 13 amino acids. CDR3 bases: TGTGCCAACAGCTTAGAAATTTCCTACGAGCAGTACTTC. This gives the protein CANSLEISYEQYF.